This is a list of T cell receptor beta chains from one sample in a study of identical twins. MiXCR, applied by TCRdb to the 5' RACE reads, yields one record per CDR3 protein. The sample includes hundreds of thousands of distinct CDR3 sequences, approximately 13% of them seen just once. In addition, the sample was reused for a study of yellow fever vaccine responses in identical twins.

Specimen: CD8+ T cells sorted from blood. The receptors here all came from a woman aged 18-29 years in good health. Both conserved end residues are part of each CDR3. Each record gives: CDR3 length, clone size, V gene, J gene, D gene, CDR3 DNA, CDR3 protein. The D gene is left open where the match is weak. Expanded clones get a size class; other rows say once, few or many, or leave the size out.

>15|few|TRBV7-9|TRBJ2-1|.
TGTGCCAGCAGCTTTAGTGATTCGGGGTACAATGAGCAGTTCTTC
CASSFSDSGYNEQFF
>15|many|TRBV27|TRBJ2-1|TRBD2
TGTGCCAGCAGTCTAGCGGGGGACTTCTACAATGAGCAGTTCTTC
CASSLAGDFYNEQFF
>16|few|TRBV7-7|TRBJ2-1|TRBD2
TGTGCCAGCAGCTTAGAAGTAGCGGGGGGGCGGGGTGAGCAGTTCTTC
CASSLEVAGGRGEQFF
>16|few|TRBV4-1|TRBJ2-1|.
TGCGCCAGCAGCCCCAAGGGGGGCCCCTCCTACAATGAGCAGTTCTTC
CASSPKGGPSYNEQFF
>18|once|TRBV20-1|TRBJ2-3|.
TGCAGCGTCTGGGACCAAGTTCAGCAGAAATACTCGGCAGATACGCAGTATTTT
CSVWDQVQQKYSADTQYF
>13|many|TRBV7-9|TRBJ1-1|.
TGTGCCAGCAGTTCCGGGTTGAACACTGAAGCTTTCTTT
CASSSGLNTEAFF
>15|.|TRBV13|TRBJ2-7|TRBD2
TGTGCCAGCAGCATCCACGGGACTAATCTCTACGAGCAGTACTTC
CASSIHGTNLYEQYF
>15|few|TRBV3-1|TRBJ2-3|.
TGTGCCAGCAGCCAAGACGAGCGGAACACAGATACGCAGTATTTT
CASSQDERNTDTQYF
>17|many|TRBV5-1|TRBJ2-2|.
TGCGCCAGCAGCTTGGGGCCCGGACGGACCAACACCGGGGAGCTGTTTTTT
CASSLGPGRTNTGELFF
>18|.|TRBV5-5|TRBJ2-2|TRBD2
TGTGCCAGCAGCGCGGACCTAGCGGGTCTGCCGAACACCGGGGAGCTGTTTTTT
CASSADLAGLPNTGELFF
>15|few|TRBV4-1|TRBJ2-2|.
TGCGCCAGCAGCCAAGGCGAGGGAGCCACCGGGGAGCTGTTTTTT
CASSQGEGATGELFF
>14|.|TRBV24-1|TRBJ2-1|TRBD2
TGTGCCACAAGTAGCGGGAGGGCTCGGAATGAGCAGTTCTTC
CATSSGRARNEQFF
>14|few|TRBV4-1|TRBJ2-5|.
TGCGCCAGCAGTTTCCGAAGCGGCAAAGAGACCCAGTACTTC
CASSFRSGKETQYF
>12|few|TRBV20-1|TRBJ1-5|TRBD1
TGCAGTGGACAGGGGAGCAATCAGCCCCAGCATTTT
CSGQGSNQPQHF
>14|.|TRBV28|TRBJ2-5|TRBD2
TGTGCCAGCAATTCAGCGGGAGGGAGTAAGACCCAGTACTTC
CASNSAGGSKTQYF
>13|few|TRBV2|TRBJ2-1|TRBD1
TGTGCCAGCAGAGTGGGACAGGGGAATGAGCAGTTCTTC
CASRVGQGNEQFF
>14|many|TRBV28|TRBJ2-7|TRBD2
TGTGCCAGCAGTCCCCTAGCGGGAGTCGTCGAGCAGTACTTC
CASSPLAGVVEQYF
>18|few|TRBV15|TRBJ2-6|TRBD1
TGTGCCACCAGCAGCGGGACAGAACACCTCTCTGGGGCCAACGTCCTGACTTTC
CATSSGTEHLSGANVLTF
>15|few|TRBV5-4|TRBJ2-5|.
TGTGCCAGCAGCTTGGGCCCTAACGGGGAAGAGACCCAGTACTTC
CASSLGPNGEETQYF
>13|few|TRBV6-5|TRBJ2-2|.
TGTGCCAGCAGTTACAGGGGGTCCGGGGAGCTGTTTTTT
CASSYRGSGELFF
>16|.|TRBV14|TRBJ1-1|TRBD1
TGTGCCAGCAGCCAAGACCCGGACAGGGTGAACACTGAAGCTTTCTTT
CASSQDPDRVNTEAFF
>14|.|TRBV9|TRBJ2-5|.
TGTGCCAGCAGCCCTAACGGCCGAGAGGAGACCCAGTACTTC
CASSPNGREETQYF
>15|few|TRBV2|TRBJ2-1|TRBD1
TGTGCCAGCAGTGATGCCGGGACAGTATACAATGAGCAGTTCTTC
CASSDAGTVYNEQFF
>19|many|TRBV28|TRBJ2-2|TRBD2
TGTGCCAGCAGTTTATACGTAGTGACTAGCGGATTCTACACCGGGGAGCTGTTTTTT
CASSLYVVTSGFYTGELFF
>16|few|TRBV6-5|TRBJ2-3|.
TGTGCCAGCAGTTACCGAGGGCGACCCTCCACAGATACGCAGTATTTT
CASSYRGRPSTDTQYF
>15|.|TRBV6-2/TRBV6-3|TRBJ2-5|.
TGTGCCAGCAGTACCCTAGCCGTCGTGGGGGAGACCCAGTACTTC
CASSTLAVVGETQYF
>13|many|TRBV27|TRBJ2-2|.
TGTGCCAGCAGTTTTTCCAACACCGGGGAGCTGTTTTTT
CASSFSNTGELFF
>12|many|TRBV12-3/TRBV12-4|TRBJ1-1|.
TGTGCCAGCGGGACCGCGAACACTGAAGCTTTCTTT
CASGTANTEAFF
>13|few|TRBV20-1|TRBJ2-2|TRBD1
TGCGGCCTGAAGACAGGGGACACCGGGGAGCTGTTTTTT
CGLKTGDTGELFF
>17|few|TRBV4-1|TRBJ2-3|.
TGCGCCAGCAGCCAAGAGTTAGGGGTCGGTAGGACAGATACGCAGTATTTT
CASSQELGVGRTDTQYF
>16|many|TRBV6-5|TRBJ2-7|.
TGTGCCAGCAGTTACTCGATTCTTGGGAGCTCCTACGAGCAGTACTTC
CASSYSILGSSYEQYF
>14|once|TRBV6-5|TRBJ2-5|TRBD1
TGTGCCAGCAGTCACGGACAGGGAACGGAGACCCAGTACTTC
CASSHGQGTETQYF
>14|.|TRBV9|TRBJ2-7|TRBD1
TGTGCCAGCAGCGTAGGGGGGACAGGGTACGAGCAGTACTTC
CASSVGGTGYEQYF
>15|few|TRBV20-1|TRBJ1-1|.
TGCAGTGCTAGAGATCGAGGCAGTATGAACACTGAAGCTTTCTTT
CSARDRGSMNTEAFF
>11|many|TRBV27|TRBJ2-1|.
TGTGCCAGCAGTTTAAGGAATGAGCAGTTCTTC
CASSLRNEQFF
>15|few|TRBV24-1|TRBJ2-1|TRBD2
TGTGCCACCAGTGAAGCTAGCGGGGGTATCGATGAGCAGTTCTTC
CATSEASGGIDEQFF
>15|few|TRBV7-8|TRBJ2-1|.
TGTGCCAGCAGCTTAGTTAGTCGGGGTGACAATGAGCAGTTCTTC
CASSLVSRGDNEQFF
>17|.|TRBV10-3|TRBJ2-1|TRBD2
TGTGCCATCAGTGATGGGACTAGCGAGACTACACGCCTTGAGCAGTTCTTC
CAISDGTSETTRLEQFF
>13|.|TRBV29-1|TRBJ2-1|.
TGCAGCGTGCCCCGAGGGCCTTACAATGAGCAGTTCTTC
CSVPRGPYNEQFF
>18|few|TRBV4-1|TRBJ2-3|TRBD2
TGCGCCAGCAGCCAAGGTCCGCCGGGACTAGTGCGCACAGATACGCAGTATTTT
CASSQGPPGLVRTDTQYF
>15|few|TRBV7-3|TRBJ1-1|TRBD1
TGTGCCAGCAGCAAGGACAGGGGCCCGAACACTGAAGCTTTCTTT
CASSKDRGPNTEAFF
>17|.|TRBV7-3|TRBJ2-3|TRBD2
TGTGCCAGCAGCGCCGGGACTAGCGGAGTCGGGCCAGATACGCAGTATTTT
CASSAGTSGVGPDTQYF
>14|many|TRBV7-9|TRBJ2-5|TRBD1
TGTGCCAGCAGCACACGACAGGGGAGAGAGACCCAGTACTTC
CASSTRQGRETQYF
>13|.|TRBV20-1|TRBJ2-5|.
TGCAGTGCTATGGAAGCGGGCTTAGAGACCCAGTACTTC
CSAMEAGLETQYF
>15|.|TRBV4-1|TRBJ2-1|.
TGCGCCAGCAGCCAAGAAAATCCCTCTGGCGGGGAGCAGTTCTTC
CASSQENPSGGEQFF
>17|.|TRBV3-1|TRBJ2-3|.
TGTGCCAGCAGCCAGGACCCTAGCATCCCCAGCACAGATACGCAGTATTTT
CASSQDPSIPSTDTQYF
>15|.|TRBV10-3|TRBJ2-1|.
TGTGCCATCAGTGAGTCGACTTATGTTTACAATGAGCAGTTCTTC
CAISESTYVYNEQFF
>15|few|TRBV5-1|TRBJ1-4|.
TGCGCCAGCAGCTTACAGGCGACAACTAATGAAAAACTGTTTTTT
CASSLQATTNEKLFF
>17|many|TRBV27|TRBJ2-3|TRBD2
TGTGCCAGCAGTTCACCATGGACTAGCGGGGGCACAGATACGCAGTATTTT
CASSSPWTSGGTDTQYF
>16|.|TRBV2|TRBJ2-4|.
TGTGCCAGCAGTGAAGGGGCAACAGGGACCTATAACATTCAGTACTTC
CASSEGATGTYNIQYF
>14|.|TRBV10-3|TRBJ2-4|.
TGTGCCATCAGCACAGGGGACTTAAAAAACATTCAGTACTTC
CAISTGDLKNIQYF